What follows are 30 T cell receptor beta chains derived from one specimen sequenced in a study of T cell responses to AZD1222 COVID-19 vaccine. The assay was immunoSEQ multiplex PCR, and TCRdb's table has in-frame clones only and misses some. The profile shows about 94,000 clones, around 89% of them singletons. The sample in question was peripheral blood, obtained 28 days after the second AZD1222 dose. Receptors originate from an adult who received the AZD1222 COVID-19 vaccine.

CDR3 amino acids: CASSPTGGGQPQHF. DNA of the CDR3: TGCGCCAGCAGCCCTACAGGGGGCGGGCAGCCCCAGCATTTT. V gene TRBV5-1 combines with J gene TRBJ1-5; 9 bases are shared with TRBD1. CDR3 size: 14 residues. Germline V CDR1 and CDR2: SGHRS, YFSETQ. V trimming: 4 bases; J trimming: 7 bases; junction bases outside the gene matches: 6.

V gene TRBV5-1 combines with J gene TRBJ2-3; TRBD2 matches at 9 bases. The trim removed 0 bases at V and 5 bases at J, leaving 7 bases unmatched. This CDR3 region has 16 residues. CDR1 and CDR2 from the germline V gene are SGHRS and YFSETQ. In DNA, the CDR3 is TGCGCCAGCAGCTTGGAGGCGACTAGCGGTGGAGATACGCAGTATTTT. Translating gives CASSLEATSGGDTQYF.

This rearrangement joins TRBV6-2 or TRBV6-3 to TRBJ1-2; no firm D call. There are 15 residues in the CDR3. Trimming shortened V by 2 bases and J by 4 bases, and 14 bases separated the two germline ends. Germline CDR1 reads MNHEY; CDR2 reads SVGEGT. The CDR3 loop reads CASSYTIGDRYGYTF. DNA of the CDR3: TGTGCCAGCAGTTACACTATCGGGGATCGCTATGGCTACACCTTC.

This clone was counted a single time. The V and J genes are TRBV11-3 and TRBJ2-1; 10 positions agree with TRBD2. This CDR3 contains 15 residues. J lost 6 bases, V lost 6 bases, and 8 bases had no gene match. The germline V gene has CDR1 SGHNT and CDR2 YENEEA. As DNA, the CDR3 is TGTGCCAGCAGTAGAGCGGGGGGGCCCATCAATGAGCAGTTCTTC. It codes for CASSRAGGPINEQFF.

This rearrangement joins TRBV3-1 (or the pseudogene TRBV3-2) to TRBJ1-4, with a tentative D call TRBD1 (6 bases). Germline lookup yields CDR1 LGHDT and CDR2 YNNKEL (reference sequence). The CDR3 spans 19 residues. Trimming pared 5 bases from V and 4 bases from J, leaving 26 bases between. This CDR3 is CASSVRTVYSPPLNEKLFF. Here the CDR3 DNA reads TGTGCCAGCAGCGTTCGGACAGTCTATTCCCCACCACTTAATGAAAAACTGTTTTTT.

The chain has TRBV11-2 and TRBJ2-7; 8 bases map to TRBD1. CDR3 length: 18 amino acids. V lost 8 bases, J lost 6 bases, and 24 bases stayed unmatched. CDR1 and CDR2 from the germline V gene are SGHAT and FQNNGV. CDR3 sequence reads: CASAFHTPQGAGEFEQYF. The DNA for the CDR3 is TGTGCCAGCGCCTTCCATACCCCCCAGGGGGCCGGGGAGTTCGAGCAGTACTTC. The entire variable domain, with the rest obtained from reference TRBV11-2 and TRBJ2-7, is as follows: EAGVAQSPRYKIIEKRQSVAFWCNPISGHATLYWYQQILGQGPKLLIQFQNNGVVDDSQLPKDRFSAERLKGVDSTLKIQPAKLEDSAVYLCASAFHTPQGAGEFEQYFGPGTRLTVT.

CDR3 sequence: CASFKGGGYGYTF. The CDR3 DNA follows: TGTGCCAGCTTCAAGGGAGGGGGCTATGGCTACACCTTC. The chain recombines TRBV2 with TRBJ1-2, with D perhaps TRBD1 (6 bases). The germline CDR1 and CDR2 sequences are SNHLY and FYNNEI. The CDR3 runs to 13 residues. V lost 8 bases and J 4 bases, leaving 14 bases between the germline ends.

The chain employs TRBV7-8 and TRBJ1-5; no clear D. Trimming left V 1 base short and J 0 bases short, with 4 bases between. CDR3 size: 14 residues. In germline, CDR1 is SGHVS, CDR2 FQNEAQ. CDR3 DNA: TGTGCCAGCAGCTTAGGGCCTAGCAATCAGCCCCAGCATTTT. Protein product: CASSLGPSNQPQHF.

The V call is TRBV6-5, the J call TRBJ1-2, with D perhaps TRBD1 (5 bases). Trimming cost V 0 bases and J 1 base, with 12 bases left between them. Germline CDR1 reads MNHEY; CDR2 reads SVGAGI. The CDR3 covers 16 residues. The chain's CDR3 is CASSYSRQTNNYGYTF. The CDR3 DNA sequence: TGTGCCAGCAGTTACTCTAGACAGACAAATAACTATGGCTACACCTTC.

The V and J genes are TRBV30 and TRBJ2-3, with TRBD1 identical over 11 bases. CDR3 length equals 15 residues. Germline CDR1 reads GTSNPN; CDR2 reads SVGIG (reference sequence). V was pared by 0 bases and J by 5 bases, with 4 bases of the junction left unmatched. The chain's CDR3 is CAWSVSGQGVDTQYF. CDR3 coding DNA: TGTGCCTGGAGTGTCTCGGGACAGGGGGTAGATACGCAGTATTTT.

V is TRBV11-3 and J is TRBJ1-1; D is unclear. There are 13 residues in the CDR3. Germline lookup yields CDR1 SGHNT and CDR2 YENEEA. The V end was cut by 3 bases, the J end by 6 bases, with 11 bases between. In nucleotides, the CDR3 is TGTGCCAGCAGCTTCGACACTACCGCTGAAGCTTTCTTT. Amino acid sequence: CASSFDTTAEAFF.

This rearrangement joins TRBV7-6 to TRBJ2-1; D is perhaps TRBD2 (5 bases). Trimming pared 1 base from V and 0 bases from J, leaving 10 bases between. The CDR3 runs 16 residues. Per the germline V gene, CDR1 is SGHVS and CDR2 is FNYEAQ. The chain's CDR3 is CASSLGTGFSYNEQFF. The CDR3 region has the DNA TGTGCCAGCAGCTTAGGGACGGGGTTCTCCTACAATGAGCAGTTCTTC.

The rearrangement joins TRBV30 to TRBJ1-4; D is ambiguous. This CDR3 spans 12 amino acids. V was trimmed by 5 bases and J by 6 bases, leaving 10 bases between them. Germline V lookup: CDR1 GTSNPN, CDR2 SVGIG (reference sequence). This CDR3 is CAWGRADEKLFF. In DNA, the CDR3 is TGTGCCTGGGGCCGGGCCGATGAAAAACTGTTTTTT.

V and J are TRBV9 and TRBJ2-3; D gene uncertain. Germline V gene sequence: CDR1 SGDLS, CDR2 YYNGEE. Deletions cut 0 bases from V and 6 bases from J, with 11 bases between. The CDR3 has 14 residues. The CDR3 region has the DNA TGTGCCAGCAGCGTAGTATCTGGGTCGGATACGCAGTATTTT. It translates to CASSVVSGSDTQYF. Filled out from reference TRBV9 and TRBJ2-3, the complete variable domain reads DSGVTQTPKHLITATGQRVTLRCSPRSGDLSVYWYQQSLDQGLQFLIQYYNGEERAKGNILERFSAQQFPDLHSELNLSSLELGDSALYFCASSVVSGSDTQYFGPGTRLTVL.

J is TRBJ1-1 and V is TRBV5-6, with 7 bases lining up with TRBD1. V trimming: 4 bases; J trimming: 8 bases; junction bases outside the gene matches: 5. In germline, CDR1 is SGHDT, CDR2 YYEEEE. The CDR3 covers 12 residues. CDR3 sequence: CASSATGWEAFF. The CDR3 DNA reads TGTGCCAGCAGCGCGACAGGGTGGGAAGCTTTCTTT.

The V call is TRBV6-5, the J call TRBJ1-1; D unresolved. V lost 6 bases and J 1 base, leaving 12 bases between the germline ends. This CDR3 is 14 amino acids long. The germline V gene encodes CDR1 MNHEY and CDR2 SVGAGI. The CDR3 sequence: CASSNYLRNTEAFF. Here the CDR3 DNA reads TGTGCCAGCAGCAACTATCTCAGGAACACTGAAGCTTTCTTT.

The J gene is TRBJ1-1, the V gene TRBV27; D uncertain. CDR3 size: 13 residues. Germline CDR1 is MNHEY and CDR2 is SMNVEV (reference sequence). Trimming removed 3 bases from V and 7 bases from J, with 12 bases in between. In DNA, the CDR3 is TGTGCCAGCAGTTTTGCTAGACTGGGTGAAGCTTTCTTT. It is translated as CASSFARLGEAFF.

The rearrangement uses TRBV2 and TRBJ2-1; TRBD2 matches 15 bases. V shed 7 bases, J shed 9 bases, and the junction held 7 bases outside the gene matches. From germline, CDR1 is SNHLY and CDR2 FYNNEI. This CDR3 is 15 amino acids long. CDR3 DNA: TGTGCCAGCATTAGGACTAGCGGGGGGGCAGGTGAGCAGTTCTTC. Protein sequence: CASIRTSGGAGEQFF.

The chain has TRBV28 and TRBJ1-2; no reliable D call. V was clipped by 5 bases and J by 4 bases, with 14 bases between them. The CDR3 runs 14 residues. Germline CDR1 reads MDHEN; CDR2 reads SYDVKM. This chain's CDR3 is CASSTPVLPYGYTF. The CDR3 DNA is TGTGCCAGCAGTACCCCCGTACTCCCCTATGGCTACACCTTC.

CDR3 residues: CASSAGFKDRKDYEQYF. CDR3 in DNA: TGTGCCAGCAGCGCGGGTTTTAAGGACAGAAAAGACTACGAGCAGTACTTC. The V call is TRBV7-9, the J call TRBJ2-7; D possibly corresponds to TRBD1 (6 bases). Looked up from germline, CDR1 is SEHNR and CDR2 is FQNEAQ (reference sequence). The CDR3 consists of 17 residues. V dropped 5 bases and J dropped 3 bases, with 23 bases sitting between them.

The V call is TRBV28, the J call TRBJ1-5, with 9 bases matching TRBD1. CDR1 MDHEN and CDR2 SYDVKM come from the germline V gene. The trim removed 6 bases at V and 4 bases at J, leaving 13 bases unmatched. The CDR3 totals 17 residues. Written as DNA, the CDR3 is TGTGCCAGCAGCTCCTGGACAGGGGCTCAAGGAAATCAGCCCCAGCATTTT. Amino acids: CASSSWTGAQGNQPQHF.

The gene calls are TRBV7-2 and TRBJ1-2; TRBD1 matches at 8 bases. J was trimmed by 8 bases and V by 2 bases; bases with no gene match: 10. CDR3 length: 15 amino acids. Germline V gene data show CDR1 as SGHTA and CDR2 as FQGNSA. CDR3 nucleotide sequence: TGTGCCAGCAGCTTAACCCGACAGGGGCGAAGGGGCTACACCTTC. It yields the protein CASSLTRQGRRGYTF.

The V call is TRBV7-6, the J call TRBJ2-7; no firm D call. Germline V lookup: CDR1 SGHVS, CDR2 FNYEAQ. This CDR3 is built from 11 residues. The germline V and J ends were trimmed by 1 base and 11 bases, with 9 bases remaining between them. The CDR3 loop is CASSLEVSKYF. The CDR3 nucleotides are TGTGCCAGCAGCTTAGAGGTCAGCAAGTACTTC.

The rearrangement links TRBV4-3 to TRBJ1-1; tentatively, D is TRBD1 (5 bases). V was shortened by 0 bases and J by 7 bases, with 15 bases between the two germline ends. The CDR3 is 15 amino acids. Germline CDR1 and CDR2: LGHNA and YSLEER. The CDR3 nucleotides read TGCGCCAGCAGCCAAGATCGGGGCAGGGTCTATGAAGCTTTCTTT. This translates into CASSQDRGRVYEAFF.

This rearrangement joins TRBV9 to TRBJ2-1; D unclear. This CDR3 is 16 amino acids long. V lost 4 bases, J lost 4 bases, and 18 bases lay in between. Germline CDR1 is SGDLS and CDR2 is YYNGEE. The CDR3 DNA reads as TGTGCCAGCAGCCCTCAGGTCGTTCTTGGGTACAATGAGCAGTTCTTC. This gives the protein CASSPQVVLGYNEQFF.

The V gene is TRBV15, the J gene TRBJ2-5, with 8 nucleotides matching TRBD2. This CDR3 region has 18 residues. Germline V lookup: CDR1 LNHNV, CDR2 YYDKDF (reference sequence). After removal of 0 bases from V and 2 bases from J, the junction contained 11 bases not matched to a gene. The CDR3 spells CATSREPAISGGQETQYF. Here the CDR3 DNA reads TGTGCCACCAGCAGAGAACCCGCAATCTCGGGGGGGCAAGAGACCCAGTACTTC.

This sequence joins TRBV5-6 and TRBJ1-1; the D is unclear. The CDR3 contains 14 residues. Germline CDR1 and CDR2: SGHDT and YYEEEE. Deletions cut 0 bases from V and 0 bases from J, with 6 bases between. The CDR3 region has the DNA TGTGCCAGCAGCTTGGGGGAGTTGAACACTGAAGCTTTCTTT. Protein sequence: CASSLGELNTEAFF.

CDR3: CASQGSSGNTIYF. Here the CDR3 DNA reads TGTGCCAGCCAGGGATCGTCTGGAAACACCATATATTTT. The chain uses TRBV12-3 or TRBV12-4 and TRBJ1-3; tentatively, D is TRBD1 (5 bases). The V and J ends lost 8 bases and 1 base respectively, with 9 bases between them. The CDR3 runs 13 residues.

There are a few counts of this clone. The chain combines TRBV19 with TRBJ1-2; a weak D match, TRBD1 (5 bases). CDR3 length: 14 residues. CDR1 and CDR2 from the germline V gene are LNHDA and SQIVND (reference sequence). V was clipped by 3 bases and J by 4 bases, with 12 bases between them. Written as DNA, the CDR3 is TGTGCCAGTAGTATGCAAGGGGTGGCCTATGGCTACACCTTC. Its translation: CASSMQGVAYGYTF.

The sample holds one count of this clone. The J gene is TRBJ2-1, the V gene TRBV27; weak D call: TRBD1 (6 bases). CDR3 length equals 14 residues. Trimming took 5 bases from V and 4 from J, leaving 12 bases between them. Germline V gives CDR1 MNHEY, CDR2 SMNVEV (reference sequence). In nucleotides, the CDR3 is TGTGCCAGCAGTCAGTCCGGACAGTACAATGAGCAGTTCTTC. Translating it yields CASSQSGQYNEQFF.